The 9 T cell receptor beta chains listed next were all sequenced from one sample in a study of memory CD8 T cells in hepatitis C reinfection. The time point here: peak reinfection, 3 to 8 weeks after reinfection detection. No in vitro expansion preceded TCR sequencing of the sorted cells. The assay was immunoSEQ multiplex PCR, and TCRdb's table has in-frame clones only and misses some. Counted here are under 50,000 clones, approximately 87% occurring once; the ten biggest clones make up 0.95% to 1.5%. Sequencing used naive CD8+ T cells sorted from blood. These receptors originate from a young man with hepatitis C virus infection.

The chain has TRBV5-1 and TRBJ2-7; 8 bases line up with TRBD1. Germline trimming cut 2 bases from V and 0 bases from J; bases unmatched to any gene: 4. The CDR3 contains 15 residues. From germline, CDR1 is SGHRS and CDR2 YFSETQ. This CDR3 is CASSLTTGVSYEQYF. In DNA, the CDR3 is TGCGCCAGCAGCTTAACGACAGGGGTCTCCTACGAGCAGTACTTC.

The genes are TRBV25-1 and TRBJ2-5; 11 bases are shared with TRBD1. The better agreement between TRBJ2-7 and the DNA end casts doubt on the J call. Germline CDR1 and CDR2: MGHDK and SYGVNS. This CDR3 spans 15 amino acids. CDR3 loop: CASSAPDRGRYEQYF. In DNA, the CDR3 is TGTGCCAGCAGTGCACCGGACAGGGGGCGGTACGAGCAGTACTTC.

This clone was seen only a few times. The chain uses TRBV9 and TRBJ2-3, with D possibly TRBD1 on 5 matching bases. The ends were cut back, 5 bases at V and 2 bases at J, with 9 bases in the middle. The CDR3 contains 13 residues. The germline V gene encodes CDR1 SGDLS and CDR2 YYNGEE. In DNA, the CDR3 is TGTGCCAGCAGAGGGGTTTACACAGATACGCAGTATTTT. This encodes CASRGVYTDTQYF.

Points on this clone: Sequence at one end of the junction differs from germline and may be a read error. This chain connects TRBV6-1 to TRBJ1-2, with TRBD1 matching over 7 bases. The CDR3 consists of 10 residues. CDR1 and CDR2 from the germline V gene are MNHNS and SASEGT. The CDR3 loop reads CASSEQGGPF. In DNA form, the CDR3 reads TGTGCCAGCAGTGAACAGGGGGGCCCCTTC.

In DNA form, the CDR3 reads TGTGCCAGCAGTTCCCTTACTGAAGCTTTCTTT. The encoded protein is CASSSLTEAFF. This chain links TRBV6-5 with TRBJ1-1; D not resolved. Germline CDR1 MNHEY, CDR2 SVGAGI. This CDR3 has 11 residues. The V end lost 4 bases, the J end lost 5 bases, and 5 bases lay between the germline ends.

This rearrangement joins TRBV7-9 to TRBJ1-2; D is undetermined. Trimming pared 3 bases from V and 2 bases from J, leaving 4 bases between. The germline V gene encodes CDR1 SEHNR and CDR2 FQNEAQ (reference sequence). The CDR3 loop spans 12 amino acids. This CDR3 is CASSLGNYGYTF. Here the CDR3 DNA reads TGTGCCAGCAGCTTGGGCAACTATGGCTACACCTTC.

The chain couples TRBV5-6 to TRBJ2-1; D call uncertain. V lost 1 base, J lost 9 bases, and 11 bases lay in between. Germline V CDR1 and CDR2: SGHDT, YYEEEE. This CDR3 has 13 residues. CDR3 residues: CASSLFGAAEQFF. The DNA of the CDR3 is TGTGCCAGCAGCTTGTTTGGAGCAGCTGAGCAGTTCTTC.

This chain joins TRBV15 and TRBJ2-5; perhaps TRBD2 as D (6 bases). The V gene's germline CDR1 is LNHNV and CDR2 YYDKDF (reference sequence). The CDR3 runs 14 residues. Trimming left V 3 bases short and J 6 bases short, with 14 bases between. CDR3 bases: TGTGCCACCAGCAGCGGGAGAGGTCGCCAGACCCAGTACTTC. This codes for CATSSGRGRQTQYF.

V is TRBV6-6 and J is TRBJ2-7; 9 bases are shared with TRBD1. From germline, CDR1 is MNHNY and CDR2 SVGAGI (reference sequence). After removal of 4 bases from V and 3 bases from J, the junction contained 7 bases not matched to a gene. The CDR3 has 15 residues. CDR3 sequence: CASSSPGTGNYEQYV. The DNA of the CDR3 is TGTGCCAGCAGTTCCCCCGGGACAGGGAACTACGAGCAGTACGTC.